One sample yielded the 20 T cell receptor beta chains listed below, sequenced in a study of regulatory T cells in long-lasting Graves disease. Arm-PCR of CDR3 regions and iRepertoire HTBI primers were the basis on which TCR beta libraries were built. TCRdb recomputed calls from the multiplex PCR reads with MiXCR, one row per CDR3 protein. The sample includes 400,000 to 550,000 distinct CDR3 sequences, about a sixth seen only once; the top ten take approximately 12%. Time point given: newly diagnosed GD, antithyroid drugs for less than 3 months. Scientists built the TCR library using RNA that was extracted from PBMCs. The same specimen was also included in a second study, on T cells in Graves' hyperthyroidism and ophthalmopathy.

Source: peripheral blood mononuclear cells (PBMCs), taken at new diagnosis, from a patient treated with antithyroid drugs. The receptors here all came from a woman aged 25 to 39 with Graves disease.

This sequence joins TRBV12-3 or TRBV12-4 and TRBJ1-2; a weak D match, TRBD1 (5 bases). Trimming stripped 2 bases from V and 8 bases from J, with 9 bases between. The CDR3 sequence is 12 residues long. CDR3 nucleotides: TGTGCCAGCAGTTTACACAGGAGGGGCTACACCTTC. Translated, it gives CASSLHRRGYTF.

This clonotype appeared many times. This sequence joins TRBV10-3 and TRBJ2-7; 14 nucleotides agree with TRBD2. Germline V CDR1 and CDR2: ENHRY, SYGVKD. V lost 3 bases to trimming and J lost 5 bases; unmatched junction nucleotides: 9. This CDR3 region has 17 residues. The CDR3 DNA reads as TGTGCCATCAGTGACCCCGCCGGGACTAGCGGGAGCAACGAGCAGTACTTC. Encoded protein: CAISDPAGTSGSNEQYF.

This clonotype was picked up many times. The J gene is TRBJ2-7, the V gene TRBV27; D call uncertain. Per the germline V gene, CDR1 is MNHEY and CDR2 is SMNVEV (reference sequence). Between the trimmed V and J ends, which lost 5 bases and 3 bases, there was a span of 11 bases. The CDR3 has 13 amino acids. The CDR3: CASSRTVVYEQYF. CDR3 in DNA: TGTGCCAGCAGTCGGACGGTAGTCTACGAGCAGTACTTC.

This clonotype was found a few times. V usage is TRBV20-1 and J usage is TRBJ1-2, with TRBD1 as a possible D gene (5 bases). The CDR3 is 12 residues long. The V gene's germline CDR1 is DFQATT and CDR2 SNEGSKA (reference sequence). V was shortened by 6 bases and J by 4 bases, with 12 bases between the two germline ends. The CDR3 coding sequence is TGCAGTGCCAAGCGGGGGACCTATGGCTACACCTTC. Protein sequence: CSAKRGTYGYTF.

This clonotype came up many times. The rearrangement uses TRBV28 and TRBJ2-7; 9 positions match TRBD1. CDR1 and CDR2 (germline): MDHEN, SYDVKM. The trim removed 4 bases at V and 4 bases at J, leaving 11 bases unmatched. This CDR3 has 16 residues. CDR3 residues: CASSSPRTGVPYEQYF. DNA of the CDR3: TGTGCCAGCAGTTCGCCTAGGACAGGGGTCCCTTACGAGCAGTACTTC.

At least ten counts were recorded for this clonotype. The V call is TRBV28, the J call TRBJ1-6; TRBD1 is a possible D gene (5 bases). V shed 7 bases and J shed 11 bases, with 18 bases lying between them. The V gene's germline CDR1 is MDHEN and CDR2 SYDVKM. The CDR3 is 14 residues long. The CDR3 spells CASTRQFLWTPLHF. In DNA form, the CDR3 reads TGTGCCAGCACCCGACAGTTCCTGTGGACACCCCTCCACTTT.

This clonotype was counted ten times or more. This chain joins TRBV5-1 and TRBJ2-2; TRBD2 matches at 14 bases. CDR3 length: 18 residues. The germline V gene has CDR1 SGHRS and CDR2 YFSETQ. Germline trimming cut 3 bases from V and 6 bases from J; bases unmatched to any gene: 10. CDR3 region: CASSWGLAGVSLAGELFF. As DNA, the CDR3 is TGCGCCAGCAGCTGGGGACTAGCGGGAGTTTCTTTGGCCGGGGAGCTGTTTTTT.

In the case of this clonotype: Given a much more abundant clone one base away, this may be a read error. The chain has TRBV29-1 and TRBJ1-4; D gene uncertain. Germline V gives CDR1 SQVTM, CDR2 ANQGSEA. The CDR3 is 14 residues long. Deletions cut 3 bases from V and 0 bases from J, with 8 bases between. CDR3 amino acids: CSVEDLSTNEKLFF. The DNA for the CDR3 is TGCAGCGTTGAGGACCTCTCAACTAATGAAAAACTGTTTTTT.

This clonotype was picked up many times. The V call is TRBV20-1, the J call TRBJ2-1; D ambiguous. Germline lookup yields CDR1 DFQATT and CDR2 SNEGSKA (reference sequence). The CDR3 is 11 amino acids. Trimming stripped 6 bases from V and 6 bases from J, with 9 bases between. The CDR3 DNA reads as TGCAGTGCCTCCGAATCCAATGAGCAGTTCTTC. This sequence encodes CSASESNEQFF.

In this sample, this clonotype turned up many times. The chain has TRBV18 and TRBJ1-1; tentative D call: TRBD1 (6 bases). The CDR3 spans 17 residues. Germline V gene data show CDR1 as KGHSH and CDR2 as LQKENI. V lost 4 bases and J lost 3, with 21 bases in between. The CDR3 reads CASSLLAISQGYTEAFF. The DNA of the CDR3 is TGTGCCAGCTCACTCCTGGCTATCTCCCAGGGGTACACTGAAGCTTTCTTT. Drawing the rest from reference TRBV18 and TRBJ1-1, the complete variable domain is NAGVMQNPRHLVRRRGQEARLRCSPMKGHSHVYWYRQLPEEGLKFMVYLQKENIIDESGMPKERFSAEFPKEGPSILRIQQVVRGDSAAYFCASSLLAISQGYTEAFFGQGTRLTVV.

This clonotype was seen repeatedly, ten times or more. V is TRBV18 and J is TRBJ2-5; 8 nucleotides align to TRBD2. The ends lost 3 bases at V and 0 bases at J; junction bases unmatched: 12. Per the germline V gene, CDR1 is KGHSH and CDR2 is LQKENI. The CDR3 runs 18 residues. DNA of the CDR3: TGTGCCAGCTCACCGACCTCGACTAGCGAGATGTACCAAGAGACCCAGTACTTC. Translation gives CASSPTSTSEMYQETQYF. Looking up the rest from reference TRBV18 and TRBJ2-5 gives the full variable domain: NAGVMQNPRHLVRRRGQEARLRCSPMKGHSHVYWYRQLPEEGLKFMVYLQKENIIDESGMPKERFSAEFPKEGPSILRIQQVVRGDSAAYFCASSPTSTSEMYQETQYFGPGTRLLVL.

Comment on this clonotype: The germline gene is not matched at one end of the junction; a read error may be the cause. The chain combines TRBV7-3 with TRBJ2-1, with no clear D. CDR3 length: 15 residues. The germline V gene encodes CDR1 SGHTA and CDR2 FQGTGA. In nucleotides, the CDR3 is TGCGCCAGCAGCCCCCCAGAGCTAGAGTACAATGAGCAGTTCTTC. Amino acids: CASSPPELEYNEQFF.

This clonotype was observed many times. The rearrangement links TRBV20-1 to TRBJ2-5, with 15 bases identical to TRBD2. This CDR3 contains 16 residues. Germline lookup yields CDR1 DFQATT and CDR2 SNEGSKA (reference sequence). V lost 8 bases, J lost 2 bases, and 9 bases stayed unmatched. The CDR3 nucleotides are TGCAGTCTTGGACTAGCGGGAGGGCCCGGGCAAGAGACCCAGTACTTC. Residues: CSLGLAGGPGQETQYF.

There are many counts of this clonotype. The chain is built from TRBV3-1 and TRBJ1-1, with 8 bases identical to TRBD1. From germline, CDR1 is LGHDT and CDR2 YNNKEL (reference sequence). V was pared by 3 bases and J by 2 bases, with 5 bases of the junction left unmatched. The CDR3 is 15 amino acids. The DNA for the CDR3 is TGTGCCAGCAGCCAGCTTGGACAGGGTAACACTGAAGCTTTCTTT. As protein: CASSQLGQGNTEAFF.

This clonotype has a count of ten or more. The rearrangement uses TRBV7-6 and TRBJ2-5; 14 bases line up with TRBD2. Unmatched junction bases numbered 6, after V lost 5 bases and J lost 7 bases. This CDR3 is built from 15 residues. Germline loops: CDR1 SGHVS, CDR2 FNYEAQ. The DNA of the CDR3 is TGTGCCAGCAGCATGACTAGCGGGAGGGCCGGGACCCAGTACTTC. This sequence encodes CASSMTSGRAGTQYF.

V gene TRBV5-4 combines with J gene TRBJ2-3; D gene uncertain. This CDR3 has 17 residues. The germline V and J ends were trimmed by 4 bases and 3 bases, with 21 bases remaining between them. The V gene's germline CDR1 is SGHNT and CDR2 YYREEE (reference sequence). The CDR3 coding sequence is TGTGCCAGCAGCCCCTCGATCGACTCCTCCCGGACAGATACGCAGTATTTT. It yields the protein CASSPSIDSSRTDTQYF.

Remarks on this clonotype: Germline and junction disagree at one end, which may indicate a read error. CDR3 sequence reads: CASSATGEPFF. For the CDR3, the DNA is TGTGCCAGTAGTGCCACCGGGGAGCCGTTTTTT. V and J are TRBV19 and TRBJ2-2, with D tentatively TRBD2 (5 bases). The CDR3 has 11 residues. Germline V lookup: CDR1 LNHDA, CDR2 SQIVND (reference sequence).

Ten or more counts support this clonotype. The gene calls are TRBV2 and TRBJ2-2, with 12 bases lining up with TRBD2. This CDR3 is built from 17 residues. J lost 1 base, V lost 7 bases, and 7 bases had no gene match. Germline lookup yields CDR1 SNHLY and CDR2 FYNNEI. The CDR3 loop is CASMFLAGGLNTGELFF. For the CDR3, the DNA is TGTGCCAGCATGTTCCTAGCGGGAGGGTTGAACACCGGGGAGCTGTTTTTT. Full variable domain (remainder filled in from reference TRBV2 and TRBJ2-2): EPEVTQTPSHQVTQMGQEVILRCVPISNHLYFYWYRQILGQKVEFLVSFYNNEISEKSEIFDDQFSVERPDGSNFTLKIRSTKLEDSAMYFCASMFLAGGLNTGELFFGEGSRLTVL.

This clonotype was observed at least ten times. The chain combines TRBV11-2 with TRBJ2-7; perhaps TRBD2 as D (5 bases). CDR1 and CDR2 from the germline V gene are SGHAT and FQNNGV. The CDR3 is made up of 14 amino acids. V dropped 4 bases and J dropped 4 bases, with 14 bases sitting between them. DNA of the CDR3: TGTGCCAGCAGCTCCTTTAACGAGGGATACGAGCAGTACTTC. Translation: CASSSFNEGYEQYF.

This clonotype was observed a handful of times. V is TRBV2 and J is TRBJ2-1; TRBD1 aligns across 7 bases. V shed 5 bases, J shed 7 bases, and the junction held 14 bases outside the gene matches. Germline CDR1 SNHLY, CDR2 FYNNEI. The CDR3 spans 16 residues. The CDR3: CASSRMDNRGWNEQFF. The CDR3 bases are TGTGCCAGCAGTCGGATGGATAACAGGGGCTGGAATGAGCAGTTCTTC.